Sequencing of this T cell receptor beta chain was carried out in a study of T-cell memory formation after mild COVID-19. About the study: TCR clusters showed largely donor specificity. Overall study findings and caveats: The study found contracting CD4+ clones mainly in CM and EM and contracting CD8+ clones in EMRA. Among clones contracting day 15 to 85, CD4/CD8 was balanced, whereas later expanders leaned CD4+.

5'RACE primed at constant segments yielded TCR alpha and TCR beta cDNA libraries bearing sample barcodes and UMIs. TCRdb processed the 5' RACE reads anew with MiXCR; each CDR3 protein has one entry. The data contain roughly 200,000 distinct CDR3 sequences, about 21% of them singletons. Of note for this clonotype: Its cognate antigen is unknown.

The germline CDR1 and CDR2 sequences are SGHRS and YFSETQ. The ends were cut back, 2 bases at V and 5 bases at J, with 19 bases in the middle. This CDR3 spans 16 amino acids. The sequence came from an adult woman who had mild COVID-19 (a few samples of this study predate the infection). Cell type and time point are not known. The chain joins TRBV5-1 to TRBJ1-1, with D perhaps TRBD1 (5 bases). What was sequenced was PBMCs or a T cell subset sorted from them (not recorded which). CDR3 region: CASSLNRGQVWTEAFF. The CDR3 coding sequence is TGCGCCAGCAGCTTAAATAGGGGCCAAGTCTGGACTGAAGCTTTCTTT.